The 29 T cell receptor beta chains below all came from one sample that was sequenced in a study of T cell changes during pregnancy in multiple sclerosis. The method was immunoSEQ multiplex PCR; TCRdb's version includes in-frame clones alone and lacks a portion of them. Of tens of thousands of clones listed, over 80% are singletons. Material: peripheral blood, obtained after pregnancy. The receptors stem from a female donor with multiple sclerosis, enrolled in a pregnancy study.

V and J are TRBV5-5 and TRBJ2-1; 15 bases are shared with TRBD2. The CDR3 is 15 amino acids. CDR1 and CDR2 from the germline V gene are SGHKS and YYEKEE (reference sequence). After removal of 4 bases from V and 8 bases from J, the junction contained 4 bases not matched to a gene. CDR3 sequence reads: CASSPGLAGGDEQFF. CDR3 DNA sequence: TGTGCCAGCAGCCCCGGACTAGCGGGGGGGGATGAGCAGTTCTTC.

This clone was counted a single time. The chain uses TRBV14 and TRBJ2-5; D might be TRBD2 (6 bases). CDR1 is SGHDN and CDR2 is FVKESK in the germline V gene. This CDR3 has 16 amino acids. V dropped 1 base and J dropped 2 bases, with 14 bases sitting between them. The CDR3 coding sequence is TGTGCCAGCAGCCAAGGATTCGTGGAGGGGCAAGAGACCCAGTACTTC. Its translation is CASSQGFVEGQETQYF.

This rearrangement joins TRBV9 to TRBJ2-2, with TRBD2 as a possible D gene (7 bases). CDR3 length: 15 amino acids. With 3 bases removed from V and 3 bases from J, the gap between germline ends came to 12 bases. Germline CDR1 reads SGDLS; CDR2 reads YYNGEE. CDR3 loop: CASSEGGQYTGELFF. In DNA, the CDR3 is TGTGCCAGCAGCGAGGGGGGGCAGTACACCGGGGAGCTGTTTTTT.

The J gene is TRBJ2-3, the V gene TRBV5-6, with TRBD1 matching over 7 bases. Germline V lookup: CDR1 SGHDT, CDR2 YYEEEE. Trimming cost V 1 base and J 8 bases; bases outside gene matches: 10. The CDR3 is made up of 15 amino acids. The chain's CDR3 is CASSLPGQEFGTQYF. The CDR3 bases are TGTGCCAGCAGCTTGCCTGGACAGGAATTTGGTACGCAGTATTTT.

This chain links TRBV27 with TRBJ1-1; TRBD1 agrees at 7 bases. CDR1 and CDR2 (germline): MNHEY, SMNVEV (reference sequence). This CDR3 has 16 amino acids. The V and J ends lost 0 bases and 2 bases, in that order; junction bases with no gene match: 6. The CDR3 nucleotides are TGTGCCAGCAGTTTATCTTTTTCAGGGGGAAACACTGAAGCTTTCTTT. This translates into CASSLSFSGGNTEAFF.

J is TRBJ1-1 and V is TRBV9; D gene ambiguous. The CDR3 length is 13 residues. Germline loops: CDR1 SGDLS, CDR2 YYNGEE. V lost 5 bases, J lost 1 base, and 9 bases lay in between. CDR3 DNA sequence: TGTGCCAGCAGTTCGACGGGGAACACTGAAGCTTTCTTT. This encodes CASSSTGNTEAFF.

This clone was seen only once. This chain joins TRBV27 and TRBJ1-5; the match to TRBD1 covers 9 bases. Germline CDR1 and CDR2: MNHEY and SMNVEV (reference sequence). This CDR3 has 16 residues. After removal of 5 bases from V and 9 bases from J, the junction contained 14 bases not matched to a gene. Here the CDR3 reads CASSTTYRGPPSPQHF. In DNA, the CDR3 is TGTGCCAGCAGTACTACCTACAGGGGGCCCCCCTCGCCCCAGCATTTT.

The chain has TRBV18 and TRBJ1-2; D may be TRBD1 (5 bases). The germline CDR1 and CDR2 sequences are KGHSH and LQKENI. The CDR3 is 14 residues long. V was pared by 0 bases and J by 4 bases, with 9 bases between. CDR3 amino acids: CASSPPATAYGYTF. CDR3 sequence (DNA): TGTGCCAGCTCACCACCGGCGACAGCCTATGGCTACACCTTC. Supplemented by reference TRBV18 and TRBJ1-2, the full variable domain reads NAGVMQNPRHLVRRRGQEARLRCSPMKGHSHVYWYRQLPEEGLKFMVYLQKENIIDESGMPKERFSAEFPKEGPSILRIQQVVRGDSAAYFCASSPPATAYGYTFGSGTRLTVV.

This chain connects TRBV7-6 to TRBJ1-2; no firm D call. Germline loops: CDR1 SGHVS, CDR2 FNYEAQ. CDR3 size: 14 residues. Trimming took off 2 bases at V and 7 bases at J, with 14 bases between the two ends. The CDR3 nucleotides are TGTGCCAGCAGCTTAACGGGTACGGGAACTGGCTACACCTTC. Its translation is CASSLTGTGTGYTF.

This clone has only a few counts. The V gene is TRBV5-1, the J gene TRBJ1-1, with a weak D call TRBD1 (5 bases). The CDR3 consists of 15 residues. Germline CDR1 and CDR2: SGHRS and YFSETQ. The V end lost 5 bases, the J end lost 1 base, and 15 bases lay between the germline ends. For the CDR3, the DNA is TGCGCCAGCAGTCCGGGGGGGTCGGGGAACACTGAAGCTTTCTTT. Its translation: CASSPGGSGNTEAFF.

The CDR3 loop is CASSQGAETYEQYF. In DNA form, the CDR3 reads TGTGCCAGCAGTCAGGGGGCAGAGACCTACGAGCAGTACTTC. The chain employs TRBV6-1 and TRBJ2-7, with TRBD1 matching over 8 bases. V was clipped by 5 bases and J by 2 bases; unmatched bases: 5. This CDR3 has 14 residues. Germline V gene sequence: CDR1 MNHNS, CDR2 SASEGT.

This chain links TRBV6-5 with TRBJ2-3, with D tentatively TRBD2 (6 bases). The V gene's germline CDR1 is MNHEY and CDR2 SVGAGI. CDR3 size: 15 residues. V was trimmed by 2 bases and J by 6 bases, leaving 15 bases between them. This CDR3 reads CASSYRGARPDTQYF. The CDR3, as DNA: TGTGCCAGCAGTTACCGCGGGGCCCGGCCTGATACGCAGTATTTT.

This chain links TRBV20-1 with TRBJ1-2; D unresolved. Trimming left V 3 bases short and J 5 bases short, with 7 bases between. The CDR3 spans 11 residues. Germline CDR1 DFQATT, CDR2 SNEGSKA (reference sequence). CDR3 nucleotide sequence: TGCAGTGCTAGTGTCCATTATGGCTACACCTTC. Translated: CSASVHYGYTF.

The chain is built from TRBV15 and TRBJ1-2, with 11 bases matching TRBD1. CDR1 LNHNV and CDR2 YYDKDF come from the germline V gene (reference sequence). With 3 bases clipped from V and 7 bases from J, the junction kept 19 bases outside the gene matches. This CDR3 region has 19 residues. CDR3 amino acids: CATSSLLSGTGGFLSGYTF. The CDR3 nucleotides read TGTGCCACCAGCAGTCTCCTATCCGGGACAGGGGGTTTTCTGAGTGGCTACACCTTC. Full variable domain (remainder filled in from reference TRBV15 and TRBJ1-2): DAMVIQNPRYQVTQFGKPVTLSCSQTLNHNVMYWYQQKSSQAPKLLFHYYDKDFNNEADTPDNFQSRRPNTSFCFLDIRSPGLGDTAMYLCATSSLLSGTGGFLSGYTFGSGTRLTVV.

This chain connects TRBV7-9 to TRBJ1-4; no definite D call. V dropped 0 bases and J dropped 8 bases, with 13 bases sitting between them. Germline CDR1 SEHNR, CDR2 FQNEAQ (reference sequence). This CDR3 spans 15 amino acids. In DNA, the CDR3 is TGTGCCAGCAGCTTAGCAAGAGGGTTCGACGAAAAACTGTTTTTT. Translation gives CASSLARGFDEKLFF.

This clone was counted a single time. The rearrangement joins TRBV18 to TRBJ1-4; D perhaps matches TRBD1 (5 bases). V gave up 5 bases and J gave up 3 bases, with 10 bases separating them. Germline assignment: CDR1 KGHSH and CDR2 LQKENI. This CDR3 is built from 14 residues. The chain's CDR3 is CASSLYRPNEKLFF. In DNA form, the CDR3 reads TGTGCCAGCTCATTATACAGGCCTAATGAAAAACTGTTTTTT.

The chain carries TRBV19 and TRBJ2-7; 10 bases line up with TRBD1. The ends lost 10 bases at V and 2 bases at J; junction bases unmatched: 8. Germline CDR1 LNHDA, CDR2 SQIVND (reference sequence). The CDR3 length is 14 residues. Here the CDR3 reads CATTSGTGAYEQYF. CDR3 DNA sequence: TGTGCCACCACCTCCGGGACAGGGGCCTACGAGCAGTACTTC.

The genes are TRBV6-5 and TRBJ2-6, with D possibly matching TRBD1 (6 bases). The V end was cut by 7 bases, the J end by 0 bases, with 10 bases between. The CDR3 runs to 15 residues. Per germline, CDR1 MNHEY and CDR2 SVGAGI. CDR3 DNA: TGTGCCAGCACCCAGGGGACCTCTGGGGCCAACGTCCTGACTTTC. Amino acids: CASTQGTSGANVLTF.

The V call is TRBV5-1, the J call TRBJ2-3; TRBD2 might be the D (5 bases). Germline lookup yields CDR1 SGHRS and CDR2 YFSETQ. CDR3 length: 17 amino acids. Trimming shortened V by 4 bases and J by 4 bases, and 22 bases separated the two germline ends. The chain's CDR3 is CASSQTPDWTLSDTQYF. DNA of the CDR3: TGCGCCAGCAGCCAGACCCCGGACTGGACCTTATCAGATACGCAGTATTTT.

This clone was detected a few times. V gene TRBV30 combines with J gene TRBJ2-3, with D perhaps TRBD1 (6 bases). The CDR3 runs 14 residues. The V gene's germline CDR1 is GTSNPN and CDR2 SVGIG (reference sequence). The germline V and J ends were trimmed by 0 bases and 1 base, with 8 bases remaining between them. CDR3 in DNA: TGTGCCTGGAGTGTACAGGGAGGCACAGATACGCAGTATTTT. It yields the protein CAWSVQGGTDTQYF.

The table lists this clone with a count of one. The chain employs TRBV7-2 and TRBJ2-1, with TRBD1 matching over 7 bases. Germline V gene sequence: CDR1 SGHTA, CDR2 FQGNSA. The CDR3 spans 15 residues. Germline trimming cut 1 base from V and 3 bases from J; bases unmatched to any gene: 3. The CDR3 region has the DNA TGTGCCAGCAGCTTAGGACAGGGAATCTACAATGAGCAGTTCTTC. Protein: CASSLGQGIYNEQFF.

The rearrangement uses TRBV30 and TRBJ2-7; TRBD1 agrees at 10 bases. The junction had 6 bases not matched to a gene; V was cut back by 3 bases and J by 4 bases. Germline V gene lookup returns CDR1 GTSNPN and CDR2 SVGIG (reference sequence). The CDR3 has 14 amino acids. The CDR3 reads CAWRTGTGVYEQYF. The CDR3, as DNA: TGTGCCTGGAGGACCGGGACAGGGGTATACGAGCAGTACTTC.

The chain recombines TRBV5-4 with TRBJ1-1; 9 bases match TRBD1. V shed 4 bases, J shed 3 bases, and the junction held 7 bases outside the gene matches. The CDR3 runs 15 residues. CDR1 SGHNT and CDR2 YYREEE come from the germline V gene (reference sequence). The CDR3 bases are TGTGCCAGCAGCAACCTCGGGACAGGGCACACTGAAGCTTTCTTT. This codes for CASSNLGTGHTEAFF. Using reference TRBV5-4 and TRBJ1-1 for the parts outside the CDR3, the full variable domain is ETGVTQSPTHLIKTRGQQVTLRCSSQSGHNTVSWYQQALGQGPQFIFQYYREEENGRGNFPPRFSGLQFPNYSSELNVNALELDDSALYLCASSNLGTGHTEAFFGQGTRLTVV.

The V and J genes are TRBV27 and TRBJ2-7; the D gene is possibly TRBD1 (6 bases). Between the trimmed V and J ends, which lost 2 bases and 3 bases, there was a span of 8 bases. The CDR3 extends over 13 amino acids. CDR1 and CDR2 (germline): MNHEY, SMNVEV (reference sequence). This CDR3 is CASSLNRDYEQYF. For the CDR3, the DNA is TGTGCCAGCAGTTTAAACAGGGACTACGAGCAGTACTTC.

The chain employs TRBV18 and TRBJ1-1; D call uncertain. Germline CDR1 reads KGHSH; CDR2 reads LQKENI. The ends were cut back, 0 bases at V and 0 bases at J, with 11 bases in the middle. This CDR3 is 16 amino acids long. The CDR3 bases are TGTGCCAGCTCACCACCTGAAACAGCCCTGAACACTGAAGCTTTCTTT. This gives the protein CASSPPETALNTEAFF.

This chain links TRBV5-6 with TRBJ2-7, with 7 bases that match TRBD2. V was pared by 4 bases and J by 2 bases, with 3 bases of the junction left unmatched. Germline V gene lookup returns CDR1 SGHDT and CDR2 YYEEEE. CDR3 size: 13 residues. CDR3 region: CASSPGRTYEQYF. The CDR3 nucleotides are TGTGCCAGCAGCCCCGGGAGGACCTACGAGCAGTACTTC.

J is TRBJ2-5 and V is TRBV30, with D tentatively TRBD1 (6 bases). The CDR3 runs to 14 residues. V lost 2 bases and J lost 3, with 13 bases in between. Germline CDR1 is GTSNPN and CDR2 is SVGIG (reference sequence). This chain's CDR3 is CAWSISGTKETQYF. For the CDR3, the DNA is TGTGCCTGGAGTATTTCAGGGACAAAAGAGACCCAGTACTTC.

This chain connects TRBV6-4 to TRBJ1-1, with no clear D. CDR1 MRHNA and CDR2 SNTAGT come from the germline V gene. The CDR3 covers 14 residues. V was cut by 5 bases and J by 3 bases, with 13 bases left in between. The CDR3 region is CASSLGKEYTEAFF. In DNA, the CDR3 is TGTGCCAGCAGTTTGGGCAAAGAGTACACTGAAGCTTTCTTT.

The chain couples TRBV11-1 to TRBJ2-1, with TRBD2 matching over 7 bases. CDR3 length: 15 amino acids. The V gene end was trimmed by 0 bases and the J gene end by 5 bases; junction bases not matched to a gene: 4. Germline V gene data show CDR1 as SGHAT and CDR2 as FQDESV (reference sequence). CDR3 in DNA: TGTGCCAGCAGCTTAGCGGGAGGGTCCAACAATGAGCAGTTCTTC. This encodes CASSLAGGSNNEQFF.